This TCR beta chain was captured by sequencing in a study of metastatic and nonmetastatic thyroid tumors. Overall study context: Patients with malignant and benign thyroid disease provided blood and tumor or nodule tissue, whose repertoires were compared.

All patients were treatment-naive before thyroid surgery. This clone was detected many times. Its antigen is not known. Broader study findings: Malignant thyroid tumors reportedly had TCR beta diversity that was significantly higher than in benign nodules, in blood and tumor.

Per the original data handling: For papillary thyroid cancer, a distant-metastasis classifier was constructed from CDR3 differences observed across clinicopathological groups. Via MiXCR, TCRdb re-called the PCR reads. TCRdb's processing, not the study's, gives the V and J calls here. Of approximately 82,000 clones listed, 12% are singletons. The CDR3 is 15 residues long. Germline lookup yields CDR1 SGHRS and CDR2 YFSETQ. V shed 0 bases and J shed 10 bases, with 19 bases lying between them. The TCR was taken from a female donor with papillary thyroid cancer or a benign thyroid nodule (not recorded which). Some clones in this sample may be carry-over from other donors' samples. V and J are TRBV5-1 and TRBJ1-1; no firm D call. Material: tumor tissue. The DNA of the CDR3 is TGCGCCAGCAGCTTGGCCGGGCGCTCCGCGGGGTTAGCTTTCTTT. It specifies CASSLAGRSAGLAFF.